This TCR delta chain stems from a study of Vδ1+ human thymocytes. Concerning this clone itself: Its antigen is currently unknown.

Overall study results and limits: Thymic TRG and TRD repertoires appeared highly polyclonal, with Gaussian CDR3 length distributions. Around 20% of thymic delta-chain sequences were Vdelta2, with few Vdelta3, unlike blood Vdelta1+ controls.

Sequences come from RNA converted to cDNA by reverse transcription. Multiplex PCR used pooled V-gene forward primers and a constant-region reverse primer to amplify CDR3s. TCRdb called clones from the multiplex PCR reads again using CATT. Here the sample spans 22,000 or so delta-chain clones, 6.5% to 10% being singletons. V gave up 2 bases and J gave up 0 bases, with 16 bases separating them. The CDR3 spans 17 residues. Germline CDR1 and CDR2: TSWWSYY and QGS. This chain uses TRDV1 with TRDJ1; tentative D call: TRDD3 (6 bases). This clonotype was sampled from a child less than two years old who had congenital heart surgery. Material for sequencing was Vdelta1+ gamma-delta thymocytes from the thymus. Described subset: FACS-sorted CD3+ TCRalphabeta- TCRVdelta1+ TCRVdelta2- thymocytes. The DNA of the CDR3 is TGTGCTCTTGGGGAAGTGGGGATGCCCTTCTACACCGATAAACTCATCTTT. It yields the protein CALGEVGMPFYTDKLIF.